Sequencing of this T cell receptor (beta chain) was carried out in a study of identical twins. General study results and limits: Fewer insertions marked abundant cord blood beta clonotypes; young adult naive trended weakly, memory not at all. For out-of-frame beta sequences, excess twin sharing was weaker.

With no exceptions, donors were healthy Caucasians. CDR3 length: 14 amino acids. Germline assignment: CDR1 SGHDT and CDR2 YYEEEE. Between the trimmed V and J ends, which lost 3 bases and 0 bases, there was a span of 7 bases. Template switching created a universal primer site, and the cDNA included unique molecular identifiers. MiXCR, applied by TCRdb to the 5' RACE reads, yields one record per CDR3 protein. This sample has about 660,000 distinct CDR3 sequences, with 8.5% to 9.5% found just once. For this clonotype: Its target is unknown.

The same sample was also used in a study of yellow fever vaccine responses in identical twins.

The receptor was isolated from a woman between 18 and 29 years old in good health. The rearrangement links TRBV5-6 to TRBJ2-1, with D tentatively TRBD2 (6 bases). Sequencing was done on a sample of PBMCs. The chain's CDR3 is CASSSGVSYNEQFF. The CDR3 DNA is TGTGCCAGCAGCTCGGGGGTCTCCTACAATGAGCAGTTCTTC.